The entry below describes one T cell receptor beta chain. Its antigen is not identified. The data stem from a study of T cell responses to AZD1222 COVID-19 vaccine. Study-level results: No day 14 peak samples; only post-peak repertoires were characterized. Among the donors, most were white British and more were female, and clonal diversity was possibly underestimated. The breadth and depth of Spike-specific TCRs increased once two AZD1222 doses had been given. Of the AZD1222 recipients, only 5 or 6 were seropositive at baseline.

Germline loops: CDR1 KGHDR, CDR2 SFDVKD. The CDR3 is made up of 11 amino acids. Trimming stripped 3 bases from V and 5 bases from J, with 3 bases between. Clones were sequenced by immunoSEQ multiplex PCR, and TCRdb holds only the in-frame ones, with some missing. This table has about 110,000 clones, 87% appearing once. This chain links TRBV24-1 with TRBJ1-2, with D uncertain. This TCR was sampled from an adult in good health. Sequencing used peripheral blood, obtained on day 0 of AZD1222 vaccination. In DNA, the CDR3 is TGTGCCACCAGTGATCATTATGGCTACACCTTC. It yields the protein CATSDHYGYTF.